This T cell receptor beta chain was sequenced during a study of T-cell reconstitution after alpha-beta-depleted transplantation in children (TCRdb year 2016). A note on the overall study: T-cell immune reconstitution after TCRalphabeta/CD19-depleted allogeneic hematopoietic cell transplantation in children was quantitatively tracked in the study by means of TCR repertoire profiling. Beyond this particular receptor, the publication reports: About two months after transplant, the apparently early recovery of alphabetaT-cell counts reportedly depended on just several hundred clones that had expanded rapidly and came from non-depleted graft cells. The high TCRbeta diversity at day 60 in some patients was ascribed to recipient T cells and intrathymic progenitors that had survived conditioning. The frequencies of hyperexpanded clones fell over the following months, and after one year, T-cell counts and TCRbeta diversity were mostly attributed to newly produced T cells.

The germline V gene (reference sequence) sets CDR1 to LNHDA and CDR2 to SQIVND. V was cut back by 5 bases and J by 5 bases, leaving a gap of 13 bases between them. Inclusive of the bounding cysteine and phenylalanine, the CDR3 is 13 residues long. The sequence is cut down to CDR3 DNA, 39 bases in frame from base 1. Library construction relied on PCR. Sequencing used an Illumina HiSeq 2500. To normalize quantification of the TCRbeta repertoire, the TCR libraries were built with molecular barcoding that relied on unique molecular identifiers. TCRdb redid the processing of the public reads, applying fastp at Q25 and MiXCR, and retained in-frame beta chains. Duplicate CDR3 protein sequences are folded into a single record with the most common DNA and genes. This sample lists 450,000 to 600,000 distinct CDR3 sequences; about 11% were detected once. Around 2.2% of the sample is in the top ten clones. This clonotype was picked up many times. Its antigen is not yet known. No clone much larger than this one lies a single base away; base qualities are absent.

Per the publication, the treatment or condition label means: allogeneic hematopoietic cell transplantation with graft depleted of TCRalphabeta T cells and CD19 B cells. The transplant recipients were children given TCRalphabeta/CD19-depleted allogeneic hematopoietic cell grafts. The sequence came from a child aged 2-15 years with inherited bone marrow failure, due to receive a stem cell transplant. This chain is built from TRBV19 and TRBJ2-7, and possibly TRBD1, on 6 matching bases. Material: PBMCs, obtained before TCRalphabeta/CD19-depleted stem cell transplant. The nucleotides are TGTGCCAGTAGTCCAGGGGATTGGAACGAGCAGTACTTC. Translated, it reads CASSPGDWNEQYF.